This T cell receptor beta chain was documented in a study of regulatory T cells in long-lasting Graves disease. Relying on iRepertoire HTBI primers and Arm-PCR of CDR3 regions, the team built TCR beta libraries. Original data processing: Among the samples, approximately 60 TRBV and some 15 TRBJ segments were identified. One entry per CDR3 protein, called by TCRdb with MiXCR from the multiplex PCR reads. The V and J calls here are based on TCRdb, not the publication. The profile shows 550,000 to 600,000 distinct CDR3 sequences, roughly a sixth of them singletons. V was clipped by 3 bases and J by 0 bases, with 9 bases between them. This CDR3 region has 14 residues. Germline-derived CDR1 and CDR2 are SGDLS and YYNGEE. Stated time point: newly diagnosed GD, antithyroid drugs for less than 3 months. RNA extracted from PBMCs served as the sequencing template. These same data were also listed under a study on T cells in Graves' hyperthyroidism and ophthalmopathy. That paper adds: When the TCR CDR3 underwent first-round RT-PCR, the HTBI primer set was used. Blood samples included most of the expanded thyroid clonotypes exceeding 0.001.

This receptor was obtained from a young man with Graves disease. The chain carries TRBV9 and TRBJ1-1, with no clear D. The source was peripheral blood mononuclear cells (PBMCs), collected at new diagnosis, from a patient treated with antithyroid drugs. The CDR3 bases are TGTGCCAGCAGCGCCTCTGGAATGAACACTGAAGCTTTCTTT. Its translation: CASSASGMNTEAFF.